Below are 10 T cell receptor beta chains sequenced from a single sample in a study of cytomegalovirus exposure and HLA in healthy donors. The PCR had 60 Vbeta and 13 Jbeta primers. TCRdb keeps only in-frame clones here, not all; method: immunoSEQ multiplex PCR. Altogether under 65,000 clones are present, just under 85% being singletons, with the ten largest covering 2.9%. What was sequenced was PBMCs. The receptors stem from a man in his fifties or sixties in good health and CMV-seronegative.

The genes are TRBV14 and TRBJ1-2; D is perhaps TRBD1 (5 bases). The germline gives CDR1 SGHDN, CDR2 FVKESK. There are 14 residues in the CDR3. Deletions cut 0 bases from V and 8 bases from J, with 13 bases between. In DNA form, the CDR3 reads TGTGCCAGCAGCCAAGATGTGGGGCTTGGCGGCTACACCTTC. It specifies CASSQDVGLGGYTF.

The CDR3 loop is CASSATRGRDQPQHF. The CDR3 DNA follows: TGTGCCAGCAGCGCGACCAGGGGGCGGGATCAGCCCCAGCATTTT. This chain connects TRBV7-2 to TRBJ1-5; 8 bases align to TRBD1. The CDR3 is 15 residues long. Germline CDR1 SGHTA, CDR2 FQGNSA. V shed 5 bases, J shed 5 bases, and the junction held 8 bases outside the gene matches.

The chain recombines TRBV5-6 with TRBJ1-2; D not certain. Germline loops: CDR1 SGHDT, CDR2 YYEEEE. The CDR3 runs 13 residues. V was pared by 0 bases and J by 3 bases, with 6 bases between. The CDR3 bases are TGTGCCAGCAGCTTGGCGGAGGACTATGGCTACACCTTC. Translation: CASSLAEDYGYTF.

This rearrangement joins TRBV29-1 to TRBJ1-2; D is ambiguous. V was clipped by 0 bases and J by 4 bases, with 21 bases between them. This CDR3 has 17 residues. Per germline, CDR1 SQVTM and CDR2 ANQGSEA. In DNA, the CDR3 is TGCAGCGTTGAAGATCAAACTCGGGTCAGACGAGGCTATGGCTACACCTTC. As protein: CSVEDQTRVRRGYGYTF. Combining the CDR3 with reference TRBV29-1 and TRBJ1-2 gives the whole variable domain SAVISQKPSRDICQRGTSLTIQCQVDSQVTMMFWYRQQPGQSLTLIATANQGSEATYESGFVIDKFPISRPNLTFSTLTVSNMSPEDSSIYLCSVEDQTRVRRGYGYTFGSGTRLTVV.

This clone was detected once. The rearrangement joins TRBV7-6 to TRBJ2-7, with a tentative D call TRBD1 (6 bases). This CDR3 contains 15 residues. Germline V CDR1 and CDR2: SGHVS, FNYEAQ. With 5 bases removed from V and 0 bases from J, the gap between germline ends came to 14 bases. In DNA, the CDR3 is TGTGCCAGCAGCCCGGACAGCCGGAGCTCCTACGAGCAGTACTTC. Encoded protein: CASSPDSRSSYEQYF.

The V and J genes are TRBV2 and TRBJ2-3; D is uncertain. The CDR3 contains 14 residues. V was pared by 5 bases and J by 1 base, with 10 bases between. The germline V gene has CDR1 SNHLY and CDR2 FYNNEI. The CDR3 coding sequence is TGTGCCAGCAGTAGAGACTGGGGCACAGATACGCAGTATTTT. Its translation is CASSRDWGTDTQYF. The full variable domain, rest sourced from reference TRBV2 and TRBJ2-3, is EPEVTQTPSHQVTQMGQEVILRCVPISNHLYFYWYRQILGQKVEFLVSFYNNEISEKSEIFDDQFSVERPDGSNFTLKIRSTKLEDSAMYFCASSRDWGTDTQYFGPGTRLTVL.

The CDR3 bases are TGTGCCAGCGAAGGGGCGGCGAAGGAGTACGAGCAGTACTTC. Amino acid sequence: CASEGAAKEYEQYF. The rearrangement uses TRBV25-1 and TRBJ2-7; perhaps TRBD1 as D (5 bases). Germline loops: CDR1 MGHDK, CDR2 SYGVNS. With 8 bases removed from V and 4 bases from J, the gap between germline ends came to 18 bases. This CDR3 spans 14 amino acids.

The chain has TRBV4-2 and TRBJ2-4, with D unclear. V was shortened by 4 bases and J by 0 bases, with 13 bases between the two germline ends. This CDR3 is built from 16 residues. The germline gives CDR1 LGHNA, CDR2 YNFKEQ. This chain's CDR3 is CASSPGSQEAKNIQYF. The CDR3 coding sequence is TGTGCCAGCAGCCCTGGGTCTCAGGAAGCCAAAAACATTCAGTACTTC.

This rearrangement joins TRBV4-2 to TRBJ2-7, with 12 bases matching TRBD2. CDR3 length: 16 amino acids. V dropped 0 bases and J dropped 6; count of bases not matched to a gene: 6. Germline V lookup: CDR1 LGHNA, CDR2 YNFKEQ. CDR3 sequence reads: CASSQEGTSGLREQYF. The CDR3, as DNA: TGTGCCAGCAGCCAAGAGGGGACTAGCGGGCTTCGCGAGCAGTACTTC.

The chain has TRBV2 and TRBJ1-4; 9 bases align to TRBD1. Trimming at V came to 3 bases and at J to 7 bases, leaving 12 bases not matched to a gene. Germline lookup yields CDR1 SNHLY and CDR2 FYNNEI. The CDR3 has 17 residues. The chain's CDR3 is CASSDALTGGVSEKLFF. CDR3 in DNA: TGTGCCAGCAGTGACGCATTAACAGGGGGCGTTAGTGAAAAACTGTTTTTT.